The clone carrying this T cell receptor (beta chain) was counted only a few times. Unique molecular identifiers were incorporated during preparation of the TCRbeta library. TCRdb re-derived calls from the PCR reads in MiXCR, one entry per CDR3 protein. The sample lists about 500,000 distinct CDR3 sequences; around a third were seen once. Looked up from germline, CDR1 is SGDLS and CDR2 is YYNGEE. CDR3 length equals 17 residues. Between the trimmed V and J ends, which lost 4 bases and 0 bases, there was a span of 14 bases. This record comes from a study of T-cell reconstitution after alpha-beta-depleted transplantation in children.

The origin of this receptor is a human donor who donated a stem cell graft to a child with aplastic anemia. Sequencing was performed on PBMCs from the stem cell graft donor, taken from the stem cell graft. The chain carries TRBV9 and TRBJ2-6, with D possibly matching TRBD1 (6 bases). Here the CDR3 reads CASSPRTVLSGANVLTF. CDR3 DNA sequence: TGTGCCAGCAGCCCCCGGACAGTCCTCTCTGGGGCCAACGTCCTGACTTTC.